The entry below gives a single T cell receptor beta chain sequence along with its context. No antigen is known for it. These data belong to a study of CD8+ T cells in alopecia areata. Germline V gene sequence: CDR1 SQVTM, CDR2 ANQGSEA. The CDR3 totals 14 residues. Trimming took off 7 bases at V and 7 bases at J, with 20 bases between the two ends. Whole-study findings and limits: Lesional tissue from the scalp (especially in alopecia totalis/universalis) showed higher clonality than normal scalp.

Alopecia areata patients provided lesional scalp punch biopsies and peripheral blood, both collected for the study. From PBMCs, CD4+ and CD8+ T cells were sorted. Once RNA had been extracted, it was reverse transcribed into cDNA to act as the sequencing template. Libraries were prepared by immunoSEQ multiplex PCR; TCRdb keeps only in-frame clonotypes and omits some of them. The sample carries 120,000 or so clones, roughly 50% recorded once. Sequenced material: NKG2D-low CD8+ T cells sorted from blood. This chain connects TRBV29-1 to TRBJ2-1; TRBD1 or TRBD2 may be the D gene (5 bases each). This receptor was identified in a human donor with alopecia areata. In DNA, the CDR3 is TGCAGCGGTGGGCTCGTCGGGGCAAGGAATGAGCAGTTCTTC. Translated: CSGGLVGARNEQFF.